The rows below give T cell receptor beta chains drawn from one sample of a study of blood T cell repertoires in COVID-19. Sequencing used immunoSEQ multiplex PCR; TCRdb keeps in-frame clones, though not all of them. The data contain 15,000 to 20,000 clones, more than 75% of them singletons. Sequencing was done on a sample of peripheral blood. These receptors came from a human donor in a cohort sampled during active COVID-19. The conserved cysteine and the conserved F or W are not part of the CDR3 here. A D gene is named only where the DNA matches it firmly. Rows give clone size only sometimes, using once, few, many, or a class for an expanded clone.

clone size	J gene	V gene	D gene	CDR3 protein
once	TRBJ2-7	TRBV4-1	TRBD2	ASSQDVVAGTNEQY
.	TRBJ2-4	TRBV5-4	TRBD1	ASSPGTGGWGAKNIQY
.	TRBJ2-3	TRBV7-9	.	ASRQGGDTQY
.	TRBJ2-1	TRBV10-3	TRBD2	AIRGTSGSNEQF
.	TRBJ2-3	TRBV2	TRBD2	ASSPFIAGGTDTQY
.	TRBJ2-5	TRBV27	TRBD1	ASSSGGQGAGTQY
.	TRBJ1-2	TRBV5-8	.	ASSSARQNLYGYT
.	TRBJ1-1	TRBV28	TRBD1	ASYRGNTEAF
.	TRBJ2-7	TRBV5-1	TRBD2	ASSPPGGDPSAYEQY
.	TRBJ2-7	TRBV10-2	TRBD2	ATMAGGYEQY
.	TRBJ2-3	TRBV6-2/TRBV6-3	TRBD1	ASSSDRVDTQY
.	TRBJ2-1	TRBV5-4	.	ASSLAGGGGNEQF
.	TRBJ1-3	TRBV30	.	AWSVGDFSGNTIY
.	TRBJ2-3	TRBV10-3	TRBD1	AISESRDRGTDTQY
.	TRBJ2-5	TRBV5-4	TRBD1	ASSLGGTEETQY
.	TRBJ2-3	TRBV5-1	TRBD1	ASSLSPASTTGQGTQY
.	TRBJ2-2	TRBV5-1	TRBD1	ASSLGQGASTGELF
.	TRBJ2-2	TRBV11-2	.	ASSPPGLNTGELF
.	TRBJ1-1	TRBV5-4	TRBD1	ASSSQGYVTEAF
.	TRBJ1-6	TRBV19	TRBD1	ASTGGQLNSPLH
.	TRBJ2-2	TRBV6-2/TRBV6-3	TRBD2	ASSKGLAGGHTGELF
.	TRBJ2-3	TRBV7-8	TRBD2	ASSLGSLAGSTDTQY
.	TRBJ1-1	TRBV5-1	.	ASSLAAGGTEAF
.	TRBJ2-5	TRBV11-1	TRBD1	ASSGQGIVETQY
.	TRBJ2-7	TRBV6-5	TRBD2	ASRGLAGGDEQY
.	TRBJ2-3	TRBV12-3/TRBV12-4	.	ASSLPGTDTQY
.	TRBJ1-1	TRBV10-3	.	AISEVGGIMNTEAF
.	TRBJ1-1	TRBV6-5	.	ASRTSGFNTEAF
few	TRBJ2-7	TRBV4-1	TRBD1	ASSQDYGQDSYEQY
once	TRBJ1-2	TRBV2	.	ASSVDSGFANYGYT